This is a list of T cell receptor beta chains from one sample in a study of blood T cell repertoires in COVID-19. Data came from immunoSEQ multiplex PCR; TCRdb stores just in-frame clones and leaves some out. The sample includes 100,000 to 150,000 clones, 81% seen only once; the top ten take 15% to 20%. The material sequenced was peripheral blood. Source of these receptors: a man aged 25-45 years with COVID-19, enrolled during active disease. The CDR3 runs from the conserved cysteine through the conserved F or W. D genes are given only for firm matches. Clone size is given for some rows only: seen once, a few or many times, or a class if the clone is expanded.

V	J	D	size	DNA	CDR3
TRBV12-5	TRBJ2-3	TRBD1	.	TGTGCTAGTGGGACCGGGACAGGGGGCCCTTCTAGCACAGATACGCAGTATTTT	CASGTGTGGPSSTDTQYF
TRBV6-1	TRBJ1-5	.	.	TGTGCCAGCAGTGAAGCGGGGGGGGCCCAGCCCCAGCATTTT	CASSEAGGAQPQHF
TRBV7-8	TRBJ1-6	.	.	TGTGCCAGCAGAGAGCAGGGACACAATAATTCACCCCTCCACTTT	CASREQGHNNSPLHF
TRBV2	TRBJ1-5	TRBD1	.	TGTGCCAGCAGCGCGGGACAGGGTATCGTTAGCAATCAGCCCCAGCATTTT	CASSAGQGIVSNQPQHF
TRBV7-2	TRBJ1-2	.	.	TGTGCCAGCAGCTTAGGGGGCATGCTGAGCAACTATGGCTACACCTTC	CASSLGGMLSNYGYTF
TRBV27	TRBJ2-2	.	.	TGTGCCAGCGGGCCGGGGAGGAACACCGGGGAGCTGTTTTTT	CASGPGRNTGELFF
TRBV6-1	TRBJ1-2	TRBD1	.	TGTGCCAGCAGTGAACTCGGGACAGCTACCGCCTATGGCTACACCTTC	CASSELGTATAYGYTF
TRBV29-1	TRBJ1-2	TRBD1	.	TGCAGCGTAGGGACAGGGGCCGATGCTAACTATGGCTACACCTTC	CSVGTGADANYGYTF
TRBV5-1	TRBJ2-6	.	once	TGCGCCAGCAGCTCATATGTACAGGGAACTGGGGCCAACGTCCTGACTTTC	CASSSYVQGTGANVLTF
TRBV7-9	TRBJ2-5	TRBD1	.	TGTGCCAGCAGCAAGGGACAGGGACAAGAGACCCAGTACTTC	CASSKGQGQETQYF
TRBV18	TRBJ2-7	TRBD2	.	TGTGCCAGCTCACCAAGTCCCGGGGGGAATAACGAGCAGTACTTC	CASSPSPGGNNEQYF
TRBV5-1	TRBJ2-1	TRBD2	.	TGCGCCAGCAGCTCACTTAGACTAGCGGGAGAGGAGCCCGGCGTTGGGAATGAGCAGTTCTTC	CASSSLRLAGEEPGVGNEQFF
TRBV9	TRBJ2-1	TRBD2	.	TGTGCCAGCAGCGCAAGCGGGGGGGCCTACAATGAGCAGTTCTTC	CASSASGGAYNEQFF
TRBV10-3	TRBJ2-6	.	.	TGTGCCATCAGTGAGTCGGCGGCTGGGGCCAACGTCCTGACTTTC	CAISESAAGANVLTF
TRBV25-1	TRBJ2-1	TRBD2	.	TGTGCCAGCAACTCAGCGGGGGGCTATGAGCAGTTCTTC	CASNSAGGYEQFF
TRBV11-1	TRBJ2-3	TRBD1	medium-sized	TGTGCCAGCAGCTTAGGGACAGGGGACACAGATACGCAGTATTTT	CASSLGTGDTDTQYF
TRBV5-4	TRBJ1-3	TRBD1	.	TGTGCCAGCAGCTTGGGTACAGGGGCCTATACTGGAAACACCATATATTTT	CASSLGTGAYTGNTIYF
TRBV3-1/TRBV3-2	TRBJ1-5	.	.	TGTGCCAGCAGCCCCCGATCGGATCAGCCCCAGCATTTT	CASSPRSDQPQHF
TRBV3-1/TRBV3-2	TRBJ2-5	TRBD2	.	TGTGCCAGCAGCCAAGAATTAGCGGGGGGGCAGGAGACCCAGTACTTC	CASSQELAGGQETQYF
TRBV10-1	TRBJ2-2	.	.	TGCGCCAGCAGTGAGTCCGGAGACACTAGGCCCGGGGAGCTGTTTTTT	CASSESGDTRPGELFF
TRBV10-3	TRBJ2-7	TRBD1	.	TGTGCCATCAGTTTTGGACAGGGGCCCTTGAGCTCCTACGAGCAGTACTTC	CAISFGQGPLSSYEQYF
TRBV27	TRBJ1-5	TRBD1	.	TGTGCCAGCATAAAGCGAAGGGGGACAGGAGTTCGGCAGCCCCAGCATTTT	CASIKRRGTGVRQPQHF
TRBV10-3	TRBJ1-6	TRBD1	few	TGTGCCATCAGTGAGTCCGGGACAGGGTCCTATAATTCACCCCTCCACTTT	CAISESGTGSYNSPLHF
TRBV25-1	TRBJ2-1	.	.	TGTGCCAGCAGTGCCGAGGTAGCATCCTACAATGAGCAGTTCTTC	CASSAEVASYNEQFF
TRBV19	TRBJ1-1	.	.	TGTGCCAGTAGTATAGGCCCGGGGATGAACACTGAAGCTTTCTTT	CASSIGPGMNTEAFF
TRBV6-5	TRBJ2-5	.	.	TGTGCCAGCAGTTACAGGGGGTACCAAGAGACCCAGTACTTC	CASSYRGYQETQYF
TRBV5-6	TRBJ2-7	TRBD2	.	TGTGCCAGCACCGTTAGGAGCGGACTAGCGGGGGCCTCCTCCTACGAGCAGTACTTC	CASTVRSGLAGASSYEQYF
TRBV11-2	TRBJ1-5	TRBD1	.	TGTGCCAGCAGCTTAGGGGCAGGGGGACATCAGCCCCAGCATTTT	CASSLGAGGHQPQHF
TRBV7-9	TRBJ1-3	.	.	TGTGCCAGCAGCTTAGTAGGACTAGGCACCATATATTTT	CASSLVGLGTIYF